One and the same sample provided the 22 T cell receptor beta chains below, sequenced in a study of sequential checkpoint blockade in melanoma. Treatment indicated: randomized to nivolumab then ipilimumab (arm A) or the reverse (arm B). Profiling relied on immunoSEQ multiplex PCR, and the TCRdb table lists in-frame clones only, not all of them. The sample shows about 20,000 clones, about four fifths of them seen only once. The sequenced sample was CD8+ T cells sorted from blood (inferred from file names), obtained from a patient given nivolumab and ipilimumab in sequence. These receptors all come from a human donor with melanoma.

CDR3 sequence: CASSPVDRVNTEAFF. The CDR3 nucleotides are TGTGCCAGTAGTCCGGTGGACAGGGTGAACACTGAAGCTTTCTTT. V gene TRBV19 combines with J gene TRBJ1-1; 8 bases line up with TRBD1. From germline, CDR1 is LNHDA and CDR2 SQIVND (reference sequence). V lost 5 bases, J lost 0 bases, and 5 bases stayed unmatched. This CDR3 spans 15 amino acids.

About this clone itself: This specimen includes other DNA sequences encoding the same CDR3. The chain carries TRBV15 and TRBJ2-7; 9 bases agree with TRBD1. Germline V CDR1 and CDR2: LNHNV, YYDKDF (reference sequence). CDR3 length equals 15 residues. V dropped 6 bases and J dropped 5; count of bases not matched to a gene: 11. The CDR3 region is CATSRIGTGRNEQYF. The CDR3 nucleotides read TGTGCCACCAGTCGGATCGGGACAGGGAGGAACGAGCAGTACTTC.

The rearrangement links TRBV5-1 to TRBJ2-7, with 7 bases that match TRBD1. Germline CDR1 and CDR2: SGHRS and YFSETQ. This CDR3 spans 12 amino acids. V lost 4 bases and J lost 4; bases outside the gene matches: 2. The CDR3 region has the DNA TGCGCCAGCAGCGAGACAGGGTACGAGCAGTACTTC. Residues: CASSETGYEQYF.

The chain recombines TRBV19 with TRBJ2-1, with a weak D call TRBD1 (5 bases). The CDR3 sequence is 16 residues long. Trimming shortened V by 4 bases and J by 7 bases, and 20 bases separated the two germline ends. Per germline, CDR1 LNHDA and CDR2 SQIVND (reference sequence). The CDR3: CASSSPPGPFFNEQFF. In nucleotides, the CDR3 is TGTGCCAGTAGTAGCCCCCCAGGGCCCTTTTTTAATGAGCAGTTCTTC.

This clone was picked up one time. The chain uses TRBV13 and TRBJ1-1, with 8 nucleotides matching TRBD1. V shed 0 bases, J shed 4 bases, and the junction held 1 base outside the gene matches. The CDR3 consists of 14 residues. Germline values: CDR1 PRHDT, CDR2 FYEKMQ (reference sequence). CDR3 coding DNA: TGTGCCAGCAGCTTAGGGGACAGGGCCACTGAAGCTTTCTTT. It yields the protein CASSLGDRATEAFF.

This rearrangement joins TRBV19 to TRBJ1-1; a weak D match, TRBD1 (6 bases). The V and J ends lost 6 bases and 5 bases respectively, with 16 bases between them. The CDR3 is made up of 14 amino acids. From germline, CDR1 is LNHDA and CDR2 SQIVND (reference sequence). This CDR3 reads CASRPTGSATEAFF. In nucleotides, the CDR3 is TGTGCCAGTAGGCCGACAGGAAGCGCTACTGAAGCTTTCTTT.

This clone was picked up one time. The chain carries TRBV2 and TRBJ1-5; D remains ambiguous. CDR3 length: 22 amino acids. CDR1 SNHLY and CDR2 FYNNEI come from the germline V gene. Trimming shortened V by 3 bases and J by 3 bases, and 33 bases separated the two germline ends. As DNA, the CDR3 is TGTGCCAGCAGTGATAATGTATCGGGTCGGTCAGAGAGTCCCCAAACCAATCAGCCCCAGCATTTT. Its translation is CASSDNVSGRSESPQTNQPQHF.

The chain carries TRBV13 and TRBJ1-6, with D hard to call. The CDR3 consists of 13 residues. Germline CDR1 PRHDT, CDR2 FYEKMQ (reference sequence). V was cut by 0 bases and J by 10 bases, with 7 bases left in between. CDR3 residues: CASSLGASSPLHF. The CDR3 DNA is TGTGCCAGCAGCTTAGGCGCAAGCTCACCCCTCCACTTT.

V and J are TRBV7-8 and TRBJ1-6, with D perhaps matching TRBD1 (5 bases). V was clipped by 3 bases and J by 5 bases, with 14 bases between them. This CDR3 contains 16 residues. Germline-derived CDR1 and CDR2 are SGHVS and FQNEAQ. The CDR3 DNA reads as TGTGCCAGCAGCTTTGGAGGGGCCGCGGATAATTCACCCCTCCACTTT. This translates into CASSFGGAADNSPLHF.

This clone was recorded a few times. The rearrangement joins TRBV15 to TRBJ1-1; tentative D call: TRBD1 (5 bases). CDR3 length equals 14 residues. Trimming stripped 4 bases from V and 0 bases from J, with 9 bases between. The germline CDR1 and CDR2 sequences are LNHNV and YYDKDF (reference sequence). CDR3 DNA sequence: TGTGCCACCAGCATTGACAGAATGAACACTGAAGCTTTCTTT. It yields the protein CATSIDRMNTEAFF.

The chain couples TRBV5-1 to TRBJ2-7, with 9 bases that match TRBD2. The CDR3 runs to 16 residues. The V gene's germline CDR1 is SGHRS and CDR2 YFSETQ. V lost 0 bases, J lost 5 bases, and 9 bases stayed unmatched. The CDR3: CASSLGGRALGDEQYF. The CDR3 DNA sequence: TGCGCCAGCAGCTTGGGCGGGAGGGCCCTCGGCGACGAGCAGTACTTC.

The CDR3 region has the DNA TGTGCCAGCAGCTTGGTGTCCGGGTTGGGCTACACCTTC. It specifies CASSLVSGLGYTF. The chain links TRBV5-4 to TRBJ1-2, with D unclear. Trimming took off 0 bases at V and 8 bases at J, with 11 bases between the two ends. CDR3 length: 13 amino acids. CDR1 is SGHNT and CDR2 is YYREEE in the germline V gene (reference sequence).

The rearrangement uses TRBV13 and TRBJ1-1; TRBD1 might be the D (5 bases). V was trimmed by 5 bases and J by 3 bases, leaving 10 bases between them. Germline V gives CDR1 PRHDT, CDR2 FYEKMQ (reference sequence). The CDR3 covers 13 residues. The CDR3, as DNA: TGTGCCAGCAGCCCCTCGGGGGACACTGAAGCTTTCTTT. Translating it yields CASSPSGDTEAFF.

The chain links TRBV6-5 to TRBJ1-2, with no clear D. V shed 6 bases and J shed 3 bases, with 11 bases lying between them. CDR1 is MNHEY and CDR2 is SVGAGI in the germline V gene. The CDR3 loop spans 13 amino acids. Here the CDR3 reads CASSRDIYYGYTF. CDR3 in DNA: TGTGCCAGCAGCCGAGACATCTACTATGGCTACACCTTC.

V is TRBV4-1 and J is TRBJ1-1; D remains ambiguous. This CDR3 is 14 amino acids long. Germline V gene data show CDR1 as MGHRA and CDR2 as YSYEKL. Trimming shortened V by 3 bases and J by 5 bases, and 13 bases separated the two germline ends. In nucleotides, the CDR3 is TGCGCCAGCAGCCAGTTAGGAGAGGGTACTGAAGCTTTCTTT. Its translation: CASSQLGEGTEAFF.

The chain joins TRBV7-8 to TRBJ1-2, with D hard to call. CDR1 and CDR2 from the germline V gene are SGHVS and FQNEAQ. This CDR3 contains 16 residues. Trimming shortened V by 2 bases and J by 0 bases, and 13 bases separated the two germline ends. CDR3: CASSLTRRDSNYGYTF. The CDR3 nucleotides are TGTGCCAGCAGCTTAACTCGAAGAGACTCTAACTATGGCTACACCTTC. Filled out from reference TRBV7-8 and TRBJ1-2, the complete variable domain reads GAGVSQSPRYKVAKRGQDVALRCDPISGHVSLFWYQQALGQGPEFLTYFQNEAQLDKSGLPSDRFFAERPEGSVSTLKIQRTQQEDSAVYLCASSLTRRDSNYGYTFGSGTRLTVV.

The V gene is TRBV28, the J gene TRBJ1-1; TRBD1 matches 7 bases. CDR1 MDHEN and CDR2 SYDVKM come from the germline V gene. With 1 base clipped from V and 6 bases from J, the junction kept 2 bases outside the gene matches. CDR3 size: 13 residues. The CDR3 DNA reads TGTGCCAGCAGTTTATCAACAGGGGCTGAAGCTTTCTTT. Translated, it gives CASSLSTGAEAFF. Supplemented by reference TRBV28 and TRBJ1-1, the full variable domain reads DVKVTQSSRYLVKRTGEKVFLECVQDMDHENMFWYRQDPGLGLRLIYFSYDVKMKEKGDIPEGYSVSREKKERFSLILESASTNQTSMYLCASSLSTGAEAFFGQGTRLTVV.

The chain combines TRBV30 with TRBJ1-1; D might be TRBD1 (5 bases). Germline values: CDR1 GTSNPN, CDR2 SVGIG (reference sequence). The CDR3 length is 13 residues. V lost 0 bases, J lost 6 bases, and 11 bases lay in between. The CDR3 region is CAWSVHQGAEAFF. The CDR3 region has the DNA TGTGCCTGGAGTGTACATCAGGGCGCTGAAGCTTTCTTT.

The CDR3 reads CASSPRDEQYF. The CDR3 coding sequence is TGTGCCAGCAGTCCGCGGGACGAGCAGTACTTC. The chain has TRBV6-5 and TRBJ2-7; tentatively, D is TRBD2 (5 bases). The germline gives CDR1 MNHEY, CDR2 SVGAGI. V was trimmed by 5 bases and J by 5 bases, leaving 7 bases between them. The CDR3 consists of 11 residues.

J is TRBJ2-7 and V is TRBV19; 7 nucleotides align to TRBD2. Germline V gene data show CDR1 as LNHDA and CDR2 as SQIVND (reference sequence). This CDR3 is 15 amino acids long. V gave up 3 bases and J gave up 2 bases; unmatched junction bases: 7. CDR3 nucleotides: TGTGCCAGTAGTATCTTTGGGGGGGTCCCCTACGAGCAGTACTTC. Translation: CASSIFGGVPYEQYF.

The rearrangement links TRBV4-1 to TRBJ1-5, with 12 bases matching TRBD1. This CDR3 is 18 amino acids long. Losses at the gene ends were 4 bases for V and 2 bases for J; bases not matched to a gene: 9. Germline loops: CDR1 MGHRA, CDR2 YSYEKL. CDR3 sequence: CASSPGTGGLIGNQPQHF. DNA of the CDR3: TGCGCCAGCAGCCCCGGGACAGGGGGCTTAATTGGCAATCAGCCCCAGCATTTT.

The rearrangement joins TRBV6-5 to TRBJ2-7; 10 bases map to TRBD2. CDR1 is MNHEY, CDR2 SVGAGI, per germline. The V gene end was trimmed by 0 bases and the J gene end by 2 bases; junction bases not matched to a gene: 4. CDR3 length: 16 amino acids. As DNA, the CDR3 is TGTGCCAGCAGTTACTCGGGCACTAGCGGGACCTACGAGCAGTACTTC. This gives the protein CASSYSGTSGTYEQYF.